This is a list of T cell receptor beta chains from one sample in a study of blood T cells in healthy people across ages. TCRdb analysed the 5' RACE reads with MiXCR anew, one entry per CDR3 protein. The table lists some 1,500,000 distinct CDR3 sequences, roughly 43% of them singletons. What was sequenced was blood. All receptors derive from a woman between 18 and 29 years old in good health. CDR3s leave out the opening cysteine and the closing phenylalanine or tryptophan. Clone size, where shown, is once, few, many, or a class for clones that have expanded.

v_call clone_size cdr3_aa
TRBV20-1 NA SAPQGADQPQH
TRBV29-1 NA SVYDGNGKNIQY
TRBV11-2 NA ASRPRVNRGNTGELF
TRBV27 NA ASRTSRSSYNEQF
TRBV7-8 few ASSLLTALAAYEQY
TRBV11-2 NA ASSWWPGREKHNEQY
TRBV20-1 many SAPSYGAHKNIQY
TRBV5-1 NA ASSLAGLAGSEQF
TRBV20-1 NA SASSLADYEQY
TRBV27 NA ASSLGTSVGYNEQF
TRBV6-5 NA ASSYERGYYEQY
TRBV18 few ASSPQTGGQQTQY
TRBV7-9 once ASSFPGGERQY